A single sample gave rise to the 30 T cell receptor beta chains below, sequenced in a study of T cell responses to AZD1222 COVID-19 vaccine. Sequencing used immunoSEQ multiplex PCR; TCRdb keeps in-frame clones, though not all of them. This table holds around 85,000 clones, 80% to 90% found once. The sample here was peripheral blood, taken on day 0 of AZD1222 vaccination. The receptor set was obtained from an adult in good health.

The rearrangement links TRBV13 to TRBJ2-6; 14 nucleotides line up with TRBD2. CDR1 is PRHDT, CDR2 FYEKMQ, per germline (reference sequence). V was pared by 2 bases and J by 1 base, with 7 bases of the junction left unmatched. The length of the CDR3 is 20 residues. CDR3 loop: CASSLYARTSGRSGANVLTF. CDR3 DNA sequence: TGTGCCAGCAGCTTATACGCCCGGACTAGCGGGAGGTCTGGGGCCAACGTCCTGACTTTC.

This sequence joins TRBV6-2 or TRBV6-3 and TRBJ2-7, with no clear D. The CDR3 extends over 15 amino acids. Germline-derived CDR1 and CDR2 are MNHEY and SVGEGT. V gave up 0 bases and J gave up 0 bases, with 9 bases separating them. This CDR3 is CASSYSRRTSYEQYF. Here the CDR3 DNA reads TGTGCCAGCAGTTACTCGAGGCGGACCTCCTACGAGCAGTACTTC.

CDR3 DNA: TGTGCCAGCACCCTGGGGGAGGTTAATTCACCCCTCCACTTT. It yields the protein CASTLGEVNSPLHF. The genes are TRBV6-5 and TRBJ1-6; the D gene is possibly TRBD1 (5 bases). There are 14 residues in the CDR3. From germline, CDR1 is MNHEY and CDR2 SVGAGI. V dropped 7 bases and J dropped 6 bases, with 13 bases sitting between them.

This chain links TRBV4-2 with TRBJ2-6; 8 bases line up with TRBD2. The CDR3 totals 16 residues. In germline, CDR1 is LGHNA, CDR2 YNFKEQ. V lost 5 bases and J lost 3; bases outside the gene matches: 6. In DNA form, the CDR3 reads TGTGCCAGCAGCGCCAGCGGGAGTGGTGGGGCCAACGTCCTGACTTTC. Its protein product is CASSASGSGGANVLTF.

This clone was counted a single time. The genes are TRBV3-1 (or the pseudogene TRBV3-2) and TRBJ2-1, with 10 bases aligning to TRBD2. This CDR3 comprises 16 residues. CDR1 is LGHDT, CDR2 YNNKEL, per germline (reference sequence). V gave up 2 bases and J gave up 8 bases; unmatched junction bases: 9. In DNA, the CDR3 is TGTGCCAGCAGCCAACATGCTAGCGGGGGCGTGGATGAGCAGTTCTTC. Its protein is CASSQHASGGVDEQFF.

CDR3 DNA: TGTGCCAGCAGTCGGGGCGAAAGAACTGAAGCTTTCTTT. This codes for CASSRGERTEAFF. The chain links TRBV6-5 to TRBJ1-1; tentative D call: TRBD1 (5 bases). This CDR3 comprises 13 residues. Trimming shortened V by 5 bases and J by 5 bases, and 12 bases separated the two germline ends. CDR1 and CDR2 (germline): MNHEY, SVGAGI.

The chain's CDR3 is CASSLDRPEEQYF. As DNA, the CDR3 is TGTGCCAGCAGCCTGGACAGGCCCGAGGAGCAGTACTTC. The chain recombines TRBV21-1 with TRBJ2-7; TRBD1 is the table's D call, not checked against the DNA. TRBV21-1 is marked as a pseudogene. The CDR3 length is 13 residues.

This clone has a handful of counts. J is TRBJ1-6 and V is TRBV6-5; D is unresolved. The CDR3 contains 14 residues. Trimming removed 5 bases at V and 2 bases at J, with 7 bases between. Germline V gene lookup returns CDR1 MNHEY and CDR2 SVGAGI. The CDR3 coding sequence is TGTGCCAGCAGTCCCCAGACCTATAATTCACCCCTCCACTTT. Amino acid sequence: CASSPQTYNSPLHF.

J is TRBJ2-1 and V is TRBV7-9; D is unclear. The germline V gene encodes CDR1 SEHNR and CDR2 FQNEAQ (reference sequence). V lost 10 bases and J lost 6, with 19 bases in between. CDR3 length equals 14 residues. The CDR3 region has the DNA TGTGCCACCCCCTCCCGAGTCGGAACCAATGAGCAGTTCTTC. Protein sequence: CATPSRVGTNEQFF. Full variable domain (rest looked up from reference TRBV7-9 and TRBJ2-1): DTGVSQNPRHKITKRGQNVTFRCDPISEHNRLYWYRQTLGQGPEFLTYFQNEAQLEKSRLLSDRFSAERPKGSFSTLEIQRTEQGDSAMYLCATPSRVGTNEQFFGPGTRLTVL.

The chain employs TRBV12-3 or TRBV12-4 and TRBJ1-1; D gene unclear. V dropped 3 bases and J dropped 1 base, with 6 bases sitting between them. This CDR3 contains 13 residues. CDR3 residues: CASSFTQNTEAFF. CDR3 nucleotides: TGTGCCAGCAGTTTCACCCAGAACACTGAAGCTTTCTTT.

V usage is TRBV24-1 and J usage is TRBJ2-1, with 7 bases fitting TRBD2. Looked up from germline, CDR1 is KGHDR and CDR2 is SFDVKD. The junction had 9 bases not matched to a gene; V was cut back by 10 bases and J by 1 base. This CDR3 contains 15 residues. The CDR3 bases are TGTGCCACAACCAGGCGGGAGAGTTCCTACAATGAGCAGTTCTTC. Protein sequence: CATTRRESSYNEQFF.

The chain uses TRBV10-3 and TRBJ2-5; D call uncertain. Germline V gene sequence: CDR1 ENHRY, CDR2 SYGVKD. The CDR3 sequence is 13 residues long. Trimming shortened V by 3 bases and J by 2 bases, and 7 bases separated the two germline ends. The CDR3 DNA is TGTGCCATCAGTGAAGCAGTACAAGAGACCCAGTACTTC. It encodes CAISEAVQETQYF.

This clone was detected only once. The V and J genes are TRBV6-2 or TRBV6-3 and TRBJ2-2; 9 bases map to TRBD2. The CDR3 length is 16 residues. CDR1 and CDR2 from the germline V gene are MNHEY and SVGEGT. Trimming at V came to 5 bases and at J to 3 bases, leaving 7 bases not matched to a gene. The CDR3 is CASSTRAGGYTGELFF. The CDR3 DNA is TGTGCCAGCAGTACTAGAGCGGGGGGCTACACCGGGGAGCTGTTTTTT.

The CDR3: CASTLGPLGSYEQYF. CDR3 sequence (DNA): TGTGCCAGCACTTTAGGCCCTCTTGGCTCCTACGAGCAGTACTTC. The chain joins TRBV2 to TRBJ2-7, with D unclear. This CDR3 comprises 15 residues. Trimming took 7 bases from V and 0 from J, leaving 16 bases between them. Germline V gives CDR1 SNHLY, CDR2 FYNNEI.

This sequence joins TRBV7-6 and TRBJ2-7; 10 nucleotides align to TRBD1. Germline CDR1 reads SGHVS; CDR2 reads FNYEAQ. The CDR3 loop spans 14 amino acids. V trimming: 4 bases; J trimming: 10 bases; junction bases outside the gene matches: 10. In nucleotides, the CDR3 is TGTGCCAGCAGCTCAGCCGGGACAGGGGTAGATCAGTACTTC. It translates to CASSSAGTGVDQYF.

CDR3: CASSLGTGGGYTF. CDR3 in DNA: TGTGCCAGCAGCTTAGGGACCGGAGGGGGCTACACCTTC. This chain uses TRBV7-9 with TRBJ1-2; no firm D call. Trimming stripped 1 base from V and 8 bases from J, with 11 bases between. The CDR3 is 13 amino acids. The germline V gene encodes CDR1 SEHNR and CDR2 FQNEAQ (reference sequence).

V is TRBV11-2 and J is TRBJ1-1; D unclear. Germline V gives CDR1 SGHAT, CDR2 FQNNGV. The V end lost 3 bases, the J end lost 1 base, and 9 bases lay between the germline ends. The CDR3 is 14 residues long. The CDR3 here is CASSLGFGNTEAFF. The CDR3 coding sequence is TGTGCCAGCAGCTTGGGGTTCGGGAACACTGAAGCTTTCTTT.

The chain couples TRBV19 to TRBJ2-2; no clear D gene. The CDR3 is 14 residues long. Germline-derived CDR1 and CDR2 are LNHDA and SQIVND (reference sequence). V was pared by 9 bases and J by 2 bases, with 13 bases between. CDR3 DNA sequence: TGTGCCAGCCTTGGGTGGGAAAACACCGGGGAGCTGTTTTTT. Its translation: CASLGWENTGELFF.

The J gene is TRBJ1-5, the V gene TRBV15; the match to TRBD1 covers 11 bases. The CDR3 is 15 residues long. Germline CDR1 is LNHNV and CDR2 is YYDKDF (reference sequence). V trimming: 1 base; J trimming: 5 bases; junction bases outside the gene matches: 1. The CDR3 DNA is TGTGCCACCAGCAGAGGGGACAGGGGGTATCAGCCCCAGCATTTT. This sequence encodes CATSRGDRGYQPQHF.

In this sample, this clone turned up a few times. Other DNA sequences in this sample translate to the same CDR3. This chain uses TRBV7-6 with TRBJ2-7, with 11 positions matching TRBD2. The germline V gene encodes CDR1 SGHVS and CDR2 FNYEAQ. The CDR3 runs 15 residues. The trim removed 5 bases at V and 1 base at J, leaving 4 bases unmatched. In DNA, the CDR3 is TGTGCCAGCAGCCCGCGACTAGCGGGGTCCTACGAGCAGTACTTC. Translating gives CASSPRLAGSYEQYF.

This clone came up a few times. The rearrangement uses TRBV27 and TRBJ1-2; the D is unclear. The CDR3 is 13 residues long. CDR1 MNHEY and CDR2 SMNVEV come from the germline V gene (reference sequence). Trimming removed 2 bases at V and 8 bases at J, with 12 bases between. CDR3 bases: TGTGCCAGCAGTTTAGTCTTCGGGAGCGGCTACACCTTC. This encodes CASSLVFGSGYTF.

This clone appeared once. The chain joins TRBV19 to TRBJ2-1, with 10 bases identical to TRBD2. J gave up 9 bases and V 5 bases, and 13 bases lay outside the gene matches. The CDR3 length is 16 residues. The V gene's germline CDR1 is LNHDA and CDR2 SQIVND (reference sequence). CDR3 protein: CASSPRLAGGAGEQFF. The DNA of the CDR3 is TGTGCCAGTAGTCCCCGACTAGCGGGTGGGGCGGGTGAGCAGTTCTTC.

J is TRBJ2-5 and V is TRBV18; the D is unclear. The CDR3 contains 13 residues. V lost 6 bases to trimming and J lost 5 bases, with 13 bases between them. The germline V gene encodes CDR1 KGHSH and CDR2 LQKENI. The CDR3 reads CASSPGASETQYF. CDR3 bases: TGTGCCAGCTCCCCAGGCGCTTCCGAGACCCAGTACTTC.

The rearrangement links TRBV12-3 or TRBV12-4 to TRBJ2-5; D is perhaps TRBD1 (6 bases). The V end lost 8 bases, the J end lost 2 bases, and 12 bases lay between the germline ends. The CDR3 has 13 amino acids. The CDR3 coding sequence is TGTGCCAGCCAACGGGACATTCAAGAGACCCAGTACTTC. This translates into CASQRDIQETQYF.

This clone was found once. The rearrangement joins TRBV24-1 to TRBJ2-1; TRBD1 agrees at 10 bases. The germline V gene encodes CDR1 KGHDR and CDR2 SFDVKD. The V and J ends lost 1 base and 8 bases, in that order; junction bases with no gene match: 4. The CDR3 covers 15 residues. The CDR3 DNA reads TGTGCCACCAGTGATTTAGGGACAGGGGTCGATGAGCAGTTCTTC. Translation gives CATSDLGTGVDEQFF.

The chain employs TRBV5-1 and TRBJ2-1; TRBD2 agrees at 10 bases. CDR1 and CDR2 (germline): SGHRS, YFSETQ. The J segment lost 4 bases and the V segment lost 0 bases, leaving 4 bases of the junction unmatched. This CDR3 contains 16 residues. The CDR3 loop reads CASSLASGGLYNEQFF. The CDR3 coding sequence is TGCGCCAGCAGCTTGGCTAGCGGGGGCCTGTACAATGAGCAGTTCTTC.

The chain couples TRBV19 to TRBJ2-7; 11 bases agree with TRBD2. Trimming removed 5 bases from V and 2 bases from J; junction bases left unmatched: 14. Germline values: CDR1 LNHDA, CDR2 SQIVND (reference sequence). The CDR3 consists of 18 residues. This CDR3 reads CASSRAPLGTSGAYEQYF. In DNA, the CDR3 is TGTGCCAGTAGTCGGGCCCCTCTAGGGACTAGCGGAGCCTACGAGCAGTACTTC.

This sequence joins TRBV29-1 and TRBJ1-1; D is unresolved. Trimming removed 6 bases at V and 0 bases at J, with 8 bases between. The germline V gene encodes CDR1 SQVTM and CDR2 ANQGSEA. The CDR3 runs 12 residues. CDR3: CSVCQLNTEAFF. The CDR3 nucleotides are TGCAGCGTCTGTCAATTGAACACTGAAGCTTTCTTT. Together with reference TRBV29-1 and TRBJ1-1, the CDR3 gives the full variable domain: SAVISQKPSRDICQRGTSLTIQCQVDSQVTMMFWYRQQPGQSLTLIATANQGSEATYESGFVIDKFPISRPNLTFSTLTVSNMSPEDSSIYLCSVCQLNTEAFFGQGTRLTVV.

This chain connects TRBV6-5 to TRBJ2-7; D not certain. Trimming pared 6 bases from V and 4 bases from J, leaving 10 bases between. Germline V gene data show CDR1 as MNHEY and CDR2 as SVGAGI. This CDR3 spans 12 amino acids. The CDR3 loop is CASSSDGYEQYF. Here the CDR3 DNA reads TGTGCCAGCAGCTCAGACGGATACGAGCAGTACTTC.

The V and J genes are TRBV27 and TRBJ2-2; no clear D. This CDR3 contains 14 residues. Looked up from germline, CDR1 is MNHEY and CDR2 is SMNVEV (reference sequence). With 3 bases removed from V and 4 bases from J, the gap between germline ends came to 9 bases. This CDR3 is CASSLAAVTGELFF. The CDR3 DNA follows: TGTGCCAGCAGTTTGGCGGCCGTCACCGGGGAGCTGTTTTTT.